The 27 T cell receptor beta chains reported below all come from one sample, sequenced in a study of identical twins. TCRdb processed the 5' RACE reads anew with MiXCR; each CDR3 protein has one entry. The sample includes approximately 260,000 distinct CDR3 sequences, 6.5% to 9.5% of them seen just once. These records were also assigned to another study, of yellow fever vaccine responses in identical twins.

Input material: CD8+ T cells sorted from blood. The receptor source for this set is a woman between 18 and 30 years old in good health.

This clonotype was seen many times. The V gene is TRBV9, the J gene TRBJ2-7; perhaps TRBD1 as D (6 bases). V was trimmed by 0 bases and J by 0 bases, leaving 7 bases between them. The CDR3 loop spans 14 amino acids. Germline V gene data show CDR1 as SGDLS and CDR2 as YYNGEE. Here the CDR3 DNA reads TGTGCCAGCAGCGTAGGGACAGACTCCTACGAGCAGTACTTC. Encoded protein: CASSVGTDSYEQYF.

This clonotype occurred many times. The chain combines TRBV5-4 with TRBJ1-2; D call uncertain. The V and J ends lost 1 base and 4 bases respectively, with 17 bases between them. This CDR3 contains 16 residues. Germline CDR1 and CDR2: SGHNT and YYREEE (reference sequence). The CDR3 sequence is CASSLRRGMPGYGYTF. The CDR3, as DNA: TGTGCCAGCAGCTTGAGGCGGGGAATGCCGGGCTATGGCTACACCTTC.

The chain carries TRBV10-3 and TRBJ1-5, with D tentatively TRBD1 (5 bases). The CDR3 is made up of 15 amino acids. Germline loops: CDR1 ENHRY, CDR2 SYGVKD. Trimming shortened V by 3 bases and J by 4 bases, and 13 bases separated the two germline ends. CDR3 nucleotide sequence: TGTGCCATCAGTGATCTTAAGGGGAGTAATCAGCCCCAGCATTTT. This translates into CAISDLKGSNQPQHF.

The V gene is TRBV27, the J gene TRBJ1-1; 7 bases agree with TRBD1. After removal of 2 bases from V and 5 bases from J, the junction contained 5 bases not matched to a gene. Germline CDR1 MNHEY, CDR2 SMNVEV (reference sequence). CDR3 length: 14 amino acids. In DNA form, the CDR3 reads TGTGCCAGCAGTTTACAGGGGGTAAGGACTGAAGCTTTCTTT. This encodes CASSLQGVRTEAFF.

This clonotype was seen many times. The chain combines TRBV28 with TRBJ2-7; TRBD1 agrees at 7 bases. Trimming at V came to 6 bases and at J to 4 bases, leaving 6 bases not matched to a gene. The CDR3 consists of 13 residues. Germline V gives CDR1 MDHEN, CDR2 SYDVKM. The CDR3 reads CASSQTGSYEQYF. The CDR3 DNA follows: TGTGCCAGCAGCCAGACAGGGTCGTACGAGCAGTACTTC.

This rearrangement joins TRBV13 to TRBJ1-5; D is undetermined. CDR1 and CDR2 from the germline V gene are PRHDT and FYEKMQ (reference sequence). The V end was cut by 0 bases, the J end by 5 bases, with 8 bases between. CDR3 size: 14 residues. CDR3 protein: CASSLGVRDQPQHF. The CDR3 DNA reads as TGTGCCAGCAGCTTAGGAGTTCGGGATCAGCCCCAGCATTTT.

The chain couples TRBV23-1 to TRBJ2-1, with 7 positions matching TRBD1. TRBV23-1 carries the ORF label, with uncertain function. V gave up 0 bases and J gave up 7 bases; unmatched junction bases: 15. This CDR3 has 18 amino acids. The CDR3 region has the DNA TGCGCCAGCAGTCAATCTAATCGGTACAGGGGAATCGGGAATGAGCAGTTCTTC. This sequence encodes CASSQSNRYRGIGNEQFF.

J is TRBJ2-7 and V is TRBV7-3; 11 nucleotides line up with TRBD2. V was pared by 6 bases and J by 3 bases, with 1 base of the junction left unmatched. This CDR3 contains 13 residues. Looked up from germline, CDR1 is SGHTA and CDR2 is FQGTGA. DNA of the CDR3: TGTGCCAGCAGGACTAGCGGGGACTACGAGCAGTACTTC. Its translation: CASRTSGDYEQYF.

V usage is TRBV15 and J usage is TRBJ1-1; 7 nucleotides line up with TRBD1. This CDR3 is built from 17 residues. The V and J ends lost 4 bases and 6 bases, in that order; junction bases with no gene match: 17. Germline values: CDR1 LNHNV, CDR2 YYDKDF (reference sequence). The DNA for the CDR3 is TGTGCCACCAGCATTCCTAAAGGACAAGGGACAGAGTCTGAAGCTTTCTTT. Protein product: CATSIPKGQGTESEAFF.

This clonotype was found many times. The chain recombines TRBV29-1 with TRBJ2-1, with TRBD2 identical over 8 bases. CDR1 SQVTM and CDR2 ANQGSEA come from the germline V gene. J lost 7 bases, V lost 7 bases, and 6 bases had no gene match. CDR3 length equals 12 residues. The CDR3 region is CSAGLGLNEQFF. The CDR3 nucleotides are TGCAGCGCGGGACTAGGATTGAATGAGCAGTTCTTC.

The chain uses TRBV29-1 and TRBJ2-7, with 8 bases matching TRBD2. Germline trimming cut 0 bases from V and 3 bases from J; bases unmatched to any gene: 7. CDR3 size: 15 residues. Looked up from germline, CDR1 is SQVTM and CDR2 is ANQGSEA. CDR3 loop: CSVEDPAGEVYEQYF. CDR3 sequence (DNA): TGCAGCGTTGAAGATCCAGCGGGAGAGGTCTACGAGCAGTACTTC.

This chain joins TRBV12-3 or TRBV12-4 and TRBJ2-1; TRBD2 matches 11 bases. CDR3 length: 16 residues. V shed 4 bases, J shed 9 bases, and the junction held 11 bases outside the gene matches. The DNA of the CDR3 is TGTGCCAGCAGTTCGCCCGGGACTAGCGGCCGTGGTGAGCAGTTCTTC. Residues: CASSSPGTSGRGEQFF.

This clonotype occurred a few times. The CDR3 here is CASSLGTGGGKTQYF. The CDR3 region has the DNA TGTGCCAGCAGCTTAGGAACAGGGGGCGGTAAGACCCAGTACTTC. This sequence joins TRBV13 and TRBJ2-5; TRBD1 aligns across 9 bases. The CDR3 loop spans 15 amino acids. The junction had 5 bases not matched to a gene; V was cut back by 0 bases and J by 6 bases. Per the germline V gene, CDR1 is PRHDT and CDR2 is FYEKMQ (reference sequence).

The rearrangement links TRBV20-1 to TRBJ2-3; unclear D gene. Trimming cost V 1 base and J 2 bases, with 13 bases left between them. The germline CDR1 and CDR2 sequences are DFQATT and SNEGSKA (reference sequence). The CDR3 runs to 15 residues. CDR3 coding DNA: TGCAGTGCTAGAGCGCAAACGGGCCTCACAGATACGCAGTATTTT. Translated: CSARAQTGLTDTQYF.

As regards this clonotype: One base away lies a much larger clone, so this may be a sequencing read error. The V and J genes are TRBV20-1 and TRBJ1-1, with D possibly TRBD1 on 5 matching bases. Between the trimmed V and J ends, which lost 6 bases and 3 bases, there was a span of 11 bases. Looked up from germline, CDR1 is DFQATT and CDR2 is SNEGSKA (reference sequence). The CDR3 has 12 amino acids. The CDR3 nucleotides are TGCAGTGCAAGGGTCAGGGACACTGAAGCTTTCTTT. This gives the protein CSARVRDTEAFF.

Ten or more counts support this clonotype. J is TRBJ2-7 and V is TRBV10-2; TRBD2 matches 11 bases. The CDR3 is 14 residues long. The germline gives CDR1 WSHSY, CDR2 SAAADI. V gave up 7 bases and J gave up 3 bases; unmatched junction bases: 5. Written as DNA, the CDR3 is TGCGCCAGCACCCCGGGACTAGCGGACTACGAGCAGTACTTC. Amino acid sequence: CASTPGLADYEQYF.

CDR3 region: CASSTLDGEDNEKLFF. CDR3 in DNA: TGCGCCAGCAGCACGCTTGACGGGGAGGATAATGAAAAACTGTTTTTT. The chain carries TRBV5-1 and TRBJ1-4; no reliable D call. Between the trimmed V and J ends, which lost 4 bases and 4 bases, there was a span of 17 bases. The CDR3 length is 16 residues. CDR1 is SGHRS, CDR2 YFSETQ, per germline.

This clonotype has just a few counts. This chain links TRBV11-1 with TRBJ2-5; 12 bases are shared with TRBD2. J was trimmed by 3 bases and V by 2 bases; bases with no gene match: 13. The germline gives CDR1 SGHAT, CDR2 FQDESV (reference sequence). The CDR3 loop spans 19 amino acids. The CDR3 loop is CASSLLTSGGATLEETQYF. In DNA form, the CDR3 reads TGTGCCAGCAGCTTACTGACTAGCGGGGGAGCAACTTTGGAAGAGACCCAGTACTTC.

This clonotype appeared a few times. The CDR3 DNA reads as TGCGCCAGCAGCTTCCCGGAAATTAGCACAGATACGCAGTATTTT. Its protein is CASSFPEISTDTQYF. The rearrangement uses TRBV5-1 and TRBJ2-3; D not certain. Germline lookup yields CDR1 SGHRS and CDR2 YFSETQ. CDR3 length: 15 amino acids. The V and J ends lost 2 bases and 0 bases respectively, with 10 bases between them.

This chain joins TRBV7-8 and TRBJ2-3; TRBD2 agrees at 7 bases. CDR1 is SGHVS and CDR2 is FQNEAQ in the germline V gene. The J segment lost 3 bases and the V segment lost 6 bases, leaving 12 bases of the junction unmatched. The CDR3 has 16 residues. CDR3 nucleotides: TGTGCCAGCAGTCCTTGGCCTGGGGGGGTGACAGATACGCAGTATTTT. As protein: CASSPWPGGVTDTQYF.

This clonotype occurred many times. The chain links TRBV28 to TRBJ2-2; 7 nucleotides align to TRBD1. Germline loops: CDR1 MDHEN, CDR2 SYDVKM. V trimming: 8 bases; J trimming: 6 bases; junction bases outside the gene matches: 9. CDR3 length: 14 residues. The CDR3 region has the DNA TGTGCCAGCCGGGACAGCACTAATCCCGGGGAGCTGTTTTTT. Translated, it gives CASRDSTNPGELFF. The variable domain in full, completed from reference TRBV28 and TRBJ2-2, reads DVKVTQSSRYLVKRTGEKVFLECVQDMDHENMFWYRQDPGLGLRLIYFSYDVKMKEKGDIPEGYSVSREKKERFSLILESASTNQTSMYLCASRDSTNPGELFFGEGSRLTVL.

For this clonotype: A read error may produce the germline difference seen at one junction end. CDR3 nucleotides: TGTGCCTGCAGCCAAGACAGGGGAGGTCAGGACACCGGGGAGCTGTTTTTT. Protein product: CACSQDRGGQDTGELFF. The chain couples TRBV3-1 to TRBJ2-2; 8 nucleotides line up with TRBD1. The CDR3 is 17 residues long. Germline V CDR1 and CDR2: LGHDT, YNNKEL (reference sequence).

This clonotype has at least ten counts. The chain recombines TRBV28 with TRBJ2-3, with D unresolved. V dropped 2 bases and J dropped 4 bases, with 10 bases sitting between them. There are 14 residues in the CDR3. In germline, CDR1 is MDHEN, CDR2 SYDVKM. The CDR3 sequence: CASSLAVFADTQYF. The CDR3 DNA sequence: TGTGCCAGCAGTTTAGCAGTATTTGCAGATACGCAGTATTTT.

The sample holds a few counts of this clonotype. V and J are TRBV5-1 and TRBJ2-1; 9 positions match TRBD1. This CDR3 is 15 amino acids long. V gave up 2 bases and J gave up 10 bases; unmatched junction bases: 10. CDR1 and CDR2 (germline): SGHRS, YFSETQ. The CDR3 loop is CASSFAEGQGDEQFF. CDR3 bases: TGCGCCAGCAGCTTTGCCGAGGGACAGGGTGACGAGCAGTTCTTC.

In nucleotides, the CDR3 is TGTGCCAGCAAAACAGGGGTATCCTACGAGCAGTACTTC. Residues: CASKTGVSYEQYF. The genes are TRBV28 and TRBJ2-7; 7 nucleotides match TRBD1. Germline V CDR1 and CDR2: MDHEN, SYDVKM. The CDR3 covers 13 residues. The V and J ends lost 7 bases and 1 base, in that order; junction bases with no gene match: 4.

The sample holds many counts of this clonotype. The chain links TRBV6-2 or TRBV6-3 to TRBJ2-1; D ambiguous. The CDR3 sequence is 15 residues long. V shed 8 bases and J shed 1 base, with 15 bases lying between them. Per the germline V gene, CDR1 is MNHEY and CDR2 is SVGEGT. The CDR3 nucleotides are TGTGCCAGCCATCAAGGTGGAGAATCCTACAATGAGCAGTTCTTC. Translated, it gives CASHQGGESYNEQFF.

This clonotype showed up many times. The chain links TRBV7-9 to TRBJ2-7, with unresolved D. CDR1 is SEHNR and CDR2 is FQNEAQ in the germline V gene (reference sequence). V was pared by 3 bases and J by 3 bases, with 12 bases between. The CDR3 extends over 14 amino acids. CDR3 amino acids: CASSLGSGGYEQYF. The CDR3 nucleotides are TGTGCCAGCAGCTTGGGCTCGGGCGGCTACGAGCAGTACTTC.